This TCR beta chain derives from a study of blood T cells in healthy people across ages. Study-level results: The recorded TCR beta diversity per million T cells decreased in a roughly linear manner with age. Shifts in expanded clonotypes may have been confounded by donor CMV status, which was unknown.

This clonotype was observed at least ten times. No antigen is known for it. Together with a sample-barcoded 5' primer, a J-beta primer mix was included in a second PCR lasting 7 to 11 cycles. No fewer than 3 million CDR3-containing paired-end reads came from each sample. TCRdb itself ran the 5' RACE reads through MiXCR, one entry per CDR3 protein. The sample consists of 850,000 or so distinct CDR3 sequences, around 30% of them appearing once. The CDR3 totals 13 residues. Germline assignment: CDR1 MNHEY and CDR2 SVGEGT. The junction had 8 bases not matched to a gene; V was cut back by 8 bases and J by 5 bases.

V usage is TRBV6-2 or TRBV6-3 and J usage is TRBJ1-2, with 7 bases fitting TRBD1. This receptor was taken from a woman aged 80 or over in good health. Input material: blood. CDR3 DNA: TGTGCCAGCGGGGTGGGACAGCGGTATGGCTACACCTTC. Translation: CASGVGQRYGYTF.